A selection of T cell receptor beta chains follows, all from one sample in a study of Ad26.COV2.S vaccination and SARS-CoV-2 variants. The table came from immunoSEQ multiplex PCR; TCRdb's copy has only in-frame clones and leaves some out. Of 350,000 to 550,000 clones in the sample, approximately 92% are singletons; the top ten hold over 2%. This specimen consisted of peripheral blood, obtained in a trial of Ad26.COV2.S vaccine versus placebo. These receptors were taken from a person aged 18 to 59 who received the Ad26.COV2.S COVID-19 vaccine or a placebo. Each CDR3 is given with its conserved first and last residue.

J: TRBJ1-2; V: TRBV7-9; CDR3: CASSDRGGGYTF
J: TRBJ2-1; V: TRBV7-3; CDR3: CASSLNPGQLTQFF
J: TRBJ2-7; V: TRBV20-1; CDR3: CSARDTYEQYF
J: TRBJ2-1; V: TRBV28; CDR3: CASRTGSYNEQFF
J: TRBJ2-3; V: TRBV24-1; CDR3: CATSDRQGGTDTQYF
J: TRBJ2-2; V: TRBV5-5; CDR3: CASSSNPPGELFF
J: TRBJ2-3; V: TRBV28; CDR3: CASSFPDRDTQYF
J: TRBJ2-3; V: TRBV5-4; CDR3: CASSLAGGRTDTQYF
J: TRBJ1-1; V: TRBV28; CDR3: CASSHLPGSGTEAFF
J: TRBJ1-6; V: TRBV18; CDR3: CASSSIAASSSYNSPLHF
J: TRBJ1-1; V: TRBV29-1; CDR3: CSASEDRETLNTEAFF
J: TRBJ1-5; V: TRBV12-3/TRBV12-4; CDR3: CATTSLGNQPQHF
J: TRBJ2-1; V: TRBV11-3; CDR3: CASSLLLAGEYNEQFF
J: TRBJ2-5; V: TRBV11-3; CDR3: CASSPTGGRRETQYF
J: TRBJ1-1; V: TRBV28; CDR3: CASTLPGTGGRDTEAFF
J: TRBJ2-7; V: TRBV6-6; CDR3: CASSPGPDRIDYEQYF
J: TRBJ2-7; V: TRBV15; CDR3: CATSGETGGPYEQYF
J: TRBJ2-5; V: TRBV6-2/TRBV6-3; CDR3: CASSIAGAGTQYF
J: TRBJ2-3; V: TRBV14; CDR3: CASSHSDTQYF
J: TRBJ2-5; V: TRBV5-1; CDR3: CASSLLPRGDQETQYF